Below are 15 T cell receptor beta chains sequenced from a single sample in a study of CD8+ T cells in alopecia areata. Treatment in this sample: oral pan-JAK inhibitor, 5-10 mg twice daily. RNA extraction and reverse transcription yielded cDNA as sequencing template. Sequencing was performed with immunoSEQ multiplex PCR; in TCRdb, only in-frame clones are kept and a portion is missing. The profile shows about 140,000 clones, 82% of them singletons. The specimen comprised CD8+ T cells sorted from blood, sampled at week 4, from a patient treated with tofacitinib. The source of these receptors is a human donor with alopecia areata.

J is TRBJ2-7 and V is TRBV27, with D unresolved. Germline V gene sequence: CDR1 MNHEY, CDR2 SMNVEV (reference sequence). CDR3 length equals 13 residues. Trimming took off 3 bases at V and 0 bases at J, with 6 bases between the two ends. The CDR3, as DNA: TGTGCCAGCAGTTTCGCCCCCTCCTACGAGCAGTACTTC. Translating it yields CASSFAPSYEQYF.

The chain links TRBV19 to TRBJ1-2, with D possibly TRBD1 on 5 matching bases. Trimming removed 8 bases at V and 6 bases at J, with 7 bases between. The germline V gene has CDR1 LNHDA and CDR2 SQIVND (reference sequence). The CDR3 spans 10 residues. DNA for the CDR3: TGTGCCAGTTGGGGCGATGGCTACACCTTC. It encodes CASWGDGYTF.

Here the CDR3 reads CATSRSRDPRDTQYF. In DNA, the CDR3 is TGTGCCACCAGCAGATCTAGGGACCCCCGAGATACGCAGTATTTT. The chain recombines TRBV15 with TRBJ2-3; the D gene could be TRBD1 or TRBD2 (5 bases each). Germline lookup yields CDR1 LNHNV and CDR2 YYDKDF (reference sequence). The CDR3 has 15 amino acids. V gave up 2 bases and J gave up 5 bases, with 14 bases separating them.

The J gene is TRBJ1-4, the V gene TRBV29-1, with 12 bases fitting TRBD1. This CDR3 spans 17 amino acids. Germline V lookup: CDR1 SQVTM, CDR2 ANQGSEA. Trimming removed 6 bases from V and 0 bases from J; junction bases left unmatched: 8. The CDR3 protein is CSVPGGTGGSTNEKLFF. The CDR3 nucleotides read TGCAGCGTCCCGGGGGGGACAGGGGGCTCAACTAATGAAAAACTGTTTTTT.

V is TRBV9 and J is TRBJ2-1; 12 bases agree with TRBD2. There are 15 residues in the CDR3. Trimming cost V 4 bases and J 7 bases; bases outside gene matches: 6. Germline V gene data show CDR1 as SGDLS and CDR2 as YYNGEE. The CDR3 sequence is CASSLLAGGPNEQFF. CDR3 sequence (DNA): TGTGCCAGCAGCTTGCTAGCGGGGGGGCCTAATGAGCAGTTCTTC.

The J gene is TRBJ2-7, the V gene TRBV14; a possible D gene is TRBD2 (6 bases). This CDR3 is 16 amino acids long. In germline, CDR1 is SGHDN, CDR2 FVKESK. Between the trimmed V and J ends, which lost 3 bases and 4 bases, there was a span of 19 bases. CDR3 protein: CASSQDPRAGRYEQYF. CDR3 coding DNA: TGTGCCAGCAGCCAGGACCCCCGGGCAGGGAGGTACGAGCAGTACTTC.

This clone was detected once. This chain links TRBV6-5 with TRBJ2-7; TRBD1 matches 7 bases. V was pared by 4 bases and J by 6 bases, with 3 bases of the junction left unmatched. This CDR3 is built from 12 residues. CDR1 is MNHEY and CDR2 is SVGAGI in the germline V gene. In DNA form, the CDR3 reads TGTGCCAGCAGTTTGACAGGGACCGAGCAGTACTTC. Its translation is CASSLTGTEQYF.

The chain uses TRBV5-1 and TRBJ1-2; TRBD1 matches at 12 bases. V trimming: 4 bases; J trimming: 6 bases; junction bases outside the gene matches: 4. Germline assignment: CDR1 SGHRS and CDR2 YFSETQ. CDR3 length equals 14 residues. CDR3 loop: CASSRGTGGDGYTF. CDR3 sequence (DNA): TGCGCCAGCAGCAGAGGGACAGGGGGCGATGGCTACACCTTC.

This rearrangement joins TRBV4-1 to TRBJ2-5; D might be TRBD1 (5 bases). The CDR3 runs to 11 residues. Trimming removed 5 bases at V and 5 bases at J, with 6 bases between. Germline CDR1 is MGHRA and CDR2 is YSYEKL. The CDR3 protein is CASSSGETQYF. CDR3 coding DNA: TGCGCCAGCAGCTCAGGGGAGACCCAGTACTTC.

The V and J genes are TRBV5-6 and TRBJ2-3, with TRBD2 matching over 7 bases. Germline values: CDR1 SGHDT, CDR2 YYEEEE. V shed 1 base and J 5 bases; nucleotides not matched to a gene: 10. This CDR3 is built from 16 residues. DNA of the CDR3: TGTGCCAGCAGCTTGTCCACTAGCGATATTAGAGATACGCAGTATTTT. This codes for CASSLSTSDIRDTQYF.

The chain recombines TRBV7-9 with TRBJ2-1, with 9 bases lining up with TRBD2. Germline CDR1 is SEHNR and CDR2 is FQNEAQ (reference sequence). The CDR3 is 14 residues long. J gave up 4 bases and V 4 bases, and 2 bases lay outside the gene matches. CDR3 region: CASSSLAGYNEQFF. CDR3 bases: TGTGCCAGCAGCTCCCTAGCGGGGTACAATGAGCAGTTCTTC.

This chain connects TRBV29-1 to TRBJ2-1; D perhaps matches TRBD1 (6 bases). The germline V gene has CDR1 SQVTM and CDR2 ANQGSEA. The ends were cut back, 7 bases at V and 3 bases at J, with 10 bases in the middle. The CDR3 consists of 12 residues. The CDR3 DNA is TGCAGCGCCGAGGACAGCTACAATGAGCAGTTCTTC. It is translated as CSAEDSYNEQFF.

The CDR3 loop reads CASSRPGADTQYF. The CDR3 DNA is TGTGCCAGCAGCCGCCCGGGGGCAGATACGCAGTATTTT. The chain recombines TRBV6-5 with TRBJ2-3, with D possibly matching TRBD2 (6 bases). Germline values: CDR1 MNHEY, CDR2 SVGAGI. Trimming took 6 bases from V and 4 from J, leaving 11 bases between them. The CDR3 has 13 residues.

The chain's CDR3 is CASSLNLGQTDTQYF. The CDR3, as DNA: TGTGCCAGCAGCTTAAACTTGGGACAAACAGATACGCAGTATTTT. The V call is TRBV7-9, the J call TRBJ2-3; tentatively, D is TRBD1 (6 bases). CDR1 and CDR2 from the germline V gene are SEHNR and FQNEAQ (reference sequence). V was clipped by 2 bases and J by 3 bases, with 12 bases between them. The CDR3 is 15 residues long.

The chain combines TRBV29-1 with TRBJ2-5, with D possibly called TRBD1 or TRBD2 (5 bases each). Germline loops: CDR1 SQVTM, CDR2 ANQGSEA. The CDR3 extends over 15 amino acids. V dropped 1 base and J dropped 5 bases, with 17 bases sitting between them. CDR3 in DNA: TGCAGCGTTGAAGCGATAGGGGACGCGGAGGAGACCCAGTACTTC. It yields the protein CSVEAIGDAEETQYF.